The 18 T cell receptor beta chains in this list originate from one sample, sequenced in a study of beta chain features in type 1 diabetes. All of the isolated RNA was reverse transcribed, so expressed TCRB transcripts were sequenced. Measured with immunoSEQ multiplex PCR; TCRdb has only the in-frame clones, and not every one. The top ten hold around 0.02% of the sample, which has about 400,000 clones, roughly an eighth seen once. Sequences were obtained from naive CD4+ T cells from blood. The receptors here all came from a man aged 18 to 29 in good health.

The chain carries TRBV6-5 and TRBJ1-4, with TRBD1 matching 7 bases. The V segment lost 4 bases and the J segment 5 bases; nucleotides outside the gene matches: 4. Germline values: CDR1 MNHEY, CDR2 SVGAGI. This CDR3 region has 14 residues. This CDR3 reads CASSSGQSNEKLFF. For the CDR3, the DNA is TGTGCCAGCAGTTCGGGACAGTCAAATGAAAAACTGTTTTTT.

This clone was counted only a few times. This CDR3 reads CASSKGQGTDTQYF. The CDR3 coding sequence is TGTGCCAGCAGTAAGGGACAGGGCACAGATACGCAGTATTTT. The chain joins TRBV11-2 to TRBJ2-3, with TRBD1 matching over 8 bases. The germline V gene encodes CDR1 SGHAT and CDR2 FQNNGV. V was clipped by 6 bases and J by 1 base; unmatched bases: 3. The CDR3 runs 14 residues. The full variable domain, completed using reference TRBV11-2 and TRBJ2-3, is EAGVAQSPRYKIIEKRQSVAFWCNPISGHATLYWYQQILGQGPKLLIQFQNNGVVDDSQLPKDRFSAERLKGVDSTLKIQPAKLEDSAVYLCASSKGQGTDTQYFGPGTRLTVL.

This clone has just a few counts. The chain uses TRBV7-3 and TRBJ1-1; D is possibly TRBD1 (6 bases). Trimming shortened V by 4 bases and J by 1 base, and 7 bases separated the two germline ends. Germline lookup yields CDR1 SGHTA and CDR2 FQGTGA. This CDR3 is 13 amino acids long. The CDR3 region has the DNA TGTGCCAGCAGCTCGACAGGGAACACTGAAGCTTTCTTT. It is translated as CASSSTGNTEAFF.

This clone was detected only a few times. The chain carries TRBV2 and TRBJ2-1; 12 nucleotides line up with TRBD2. The germline V gene encodes CDR1 SNHLY and CDR2 FYNNEI. Losses at the gene ends were 3 bases for V and 6 bases for J; bases not matched to a gene: 3. The CDR3 is made up of 15 amino acids. This CDR3 reads CASSEGLAGVNEQFF. CDR3 nucleotides: TGTGCCAGCAGTGAGGGACTAGCGGGCGTCAATGAGCAGTTCTTC. Supplemented by reference TRBV2 and TRBJ2-1, the full variable domain reads EPEVTQTPSHQVTQMGQEVILRCVPISNHLYFYWYRQILGQKVEFLVSFYNNEISEKSEIFDDQFSVERPDGSNFTLKIRSTKLEDSAMYFCASSEGLAGVNEQFFGPGTRLTVL.

The table lists this clone with a few counts. The chain employs TRBV10-3 and TRBJ2-1, with 8 bases that match TRBD2. The CDR3 extends over 14 amino acids. The germline CDR1 and CDR2 sequences are ENHRY and SYGVKD. V shed 4 bases and J 7 bases; nucleotides not matched to a gene: 6. The CDR3 spells CAISGTSLGNEQFF. For the CDR3, the DNA is TGTGCCATCAGTGGGACTAGCTTAGGGAATGAGCAGTTCTTC.

The chain has TRBV20-1 and TRBJ2-7, with D uncertain. This CDR3 is 11 amino acids long. From germline, CDR1 is DFQATT and CDR2 SNEGSKA (reference sequence). With 2 bases removed from V and 3 bases from J, the gap between germline ends came to 5 bases. CDR3 protein: CSARNGYEQYF. The CDR3 DNA reads as TGCAGTGCTAGAAACGGCTACGAGCAGTACTTC.

The V gene is TRBV5-1, the J gene TRBJ1-1; 11 bases line up with TRBD1. V lost 1 base and J lost 4; bases outside the gene matches: 12. This CDR3 contains 18 residues. Germline V gene sequence: CDR1 SGHRS, CDR2 YFSETQ. Written as DNA, the CDR3 is TGCGCCAGCAGCTTGACGGGACAGGGGGGAAAGGCGTTCACTGAAGCTTTCTTT. It is translated as CASSLTGQGGKAFTEAFF. Full variable domain (rest looked up from reference TRBV5-1 and TRBJ1-1): KAGVTQTPRYLIKTRGQQVTLSCSPISGHRSVSWYQQTPGQGLQFLFEYFSETQRNKGNFPGRFSGRQFSNSRSEMNVSTLELGDSALYLCASSLTGQGGKAFTEAFFGQGTRLTVV.

V usage is TRBV4-3 and J usage is TRBJ1-5, with a possible D match to TRBD1 (5 bases). V was cut by 0 bases and J by 9 bases, with 15 bases left in between. Per the germline V gene, CDR1 is LGHNA and CDR2 is YSLEER. This CDR3 is built from 15 residues. Written as DNA, the CDR3 is TGCGCCAGCAGCCAAGATCTAGGGGCTTCTCGGCCCCAGCATTTT. Translating it yields CASSQDLGASRPQHF.

This clone was detected ten times or more. This chain connects TRBV11-1 to TRBJ2-4; 7 bases map to TRBD1. V trimming: 8 bases; J trimming: 8 bases; junction bases outside the gene matches: 9. Germline values: CDR1 SGHAT, CDR2 FQDESV (reference sequence). This CDR3 spans 13 amino acids. CDR3 loop: CASGTRQGHIQYF. As DNA, the CDR3 is TGTGCCAGCGGCACCCGACAGGGTCACATTCAGTACTTC.

The V and J genes are TRBV6-5 and TRBJ1-2; D is unclear. The CDR3 has 13 residues. Germline V lookup: CDR1 MNHEY, CDR2 SVGAGI. V shed 6 bases and J shed 7 bases, with 15 bases lying between them. The CDR3 loop reads CASRPPGYAGYTF. CDR3 DNA: TGTGCCAGCAGGCCCCCGGGGTACGCTGGCTACACCTTC.

This clone was counted between two and nine times. The V and J genes are TRBV29-1 and TRBJ2-1; 8 bases are a match to TRBD1. Germline V gene lookup returns CDR1 SQVTM and CDR2 ANQGSEA. CDR3 length: 14 residues. V dropped 3 bases and J dropped 7; count of bases not matched to a gene: 8. This CDR3 is CSVDRTGPPNEQFF. CDR3 coding DNA: TGCAGCGTTGATAGGACAGGGCCCCCGAATGAGCAGTTCTTC.

J is TRBJ2-1 and V is TRBV4-3; no clear D gene. There are 15 residues in the CDR3. Trimming removed 1 base from V and 4 bases from J, with 11 bases in between. CDR1 and CDR2 from the germline V gene are LGHNA and YSLEER. The CDR3 here is CASSQVLVRYNEQFF. Here the CDR3 DNA reads TGCGCCAGCAGCCAAGTCCTGGTGAGATACAATGAGCAGTTCTTC.

This clone was seen a handful of times. The V gene is TRBV4-1, the J gene TRBJ2-1, with 7 bases aligning to TRBD1. CDR3 length: 18 residues. V lost 3 bases and J lost 8; bases outside the gene matches: 19. From germline, CDR1 is MGHRA and CDR2 YSYEKL. The chain's CDR3 is CASSHRLGRGRMLDEQFF. In DNA form, the CDR3 reads TGCGCCAGCAGCCACCGCCTGGGTAGGGGGCGGATGTTGGATGAGCAGTTCTTC.

The rearrangement joins TRBV30 to TRBJ1-1, with 7 bases identical to TRBD1. Germline V lookup: CDR1 GTSNPN, CDR2 SVGIG (reference sequence). This CDR3 region has 12 residues. V was pared by 2 bases and J by 3 bases, with 0 bases of the junction left unmatched. CDR3 nucleotide sequence: TGTGCCTGGAGTAGGGGGCACACTGAAGCTTTCTTT. It is translated as CAWSRGHTEAFF.

This clone came up a few times. The same CDR3 arises from other DNA sequences in this sample as well. The chain couples TRBV6-5 to TRBJ1-1; D may be TRBD1 (5 bases). CDR3 size: 13 residues. The V gene's germline CDR1 is MNHEY and CDR2 SVGAGI. Trimming removed 2 bases from V and 1 base from J, with 5 bases in between. CDR3 in DNA: TGTGCCAGCAGTTACCAGGGGAACACTGAAGCTTTCTTT. This sequence encodes CASSYQGNTEAFF.

The chain carries TRBV6-6 and TRBJ2-3; 7 bases align to TRBD2. There are 14 residues in the CDR3. The J segment lost 3 bases and the V segment lost 4 bases, leaving 4 bases of the junction unmatched. Germline-derived CDR1 and CDR2 are MNHNY and SVGAGI (reference sequence). CDR3 DNA sequence: TGTGCCAGCAGTTTCCCGGGGGGAACAGATACGCAGTATTTT. Its protein product is CASSFPGGTDTQYF.

This clone has a handful of counts. The chain links TRBV5-1 to TRBJ2-2; D ambiguous. V was trimmed by 0 bases and J by 1 base, leaving 7 bases between them. The CDR3 extends over 15 amino acids. The germline gives CDR1 SGHRS, CDR2 YFSETQ. The CDR3 loop reads CASSLDRQNTGELFF. The CDR3 DNA reads as TGCGCCAGCAGCTTGGACAGACAGAACACCGGGGAGCTGTTTTTT.

V is TRBV7-2 and J is TRBJ2-1; 8 positions agree with TRBD1. This CDR3 has 14 residues. CDR1 is SGHTA and CDR2 is FQGNSA in the germline V gene. The V segment lost 2 bases and the J segment 4 bases; nucleotides outside the gene matches: 1. CDR3 residues: CASSLRDRYNEQFF. In DNA, the CDR3 is TGTGCCAGCAGCTTAAGGGACAGGTACAATGAGCAGTTCTTC.